This TCR beta chain stems from a study of T cell repertoires in cytomegalovirus infection (dated by TCRdb to about 2019). About the study as a whole: Because public TCR beta signatures pointed to carriage of CMV infection together with the matching HLA type, the HLA type of each donor mattered for the analysis. Findings and caveats that apply to the study as a whole: In the ex vivo response, HLA-C-restricted CMV-specific TCR beta clonotypes were dominant, and in two of eight donors the single most frequent clonotype came from this HLA-C-restricted group. Carriers of CMV infection plus the relevant HLA type were discriminated by the cumulative frequency of public TCR beta family members in the study cohort and in an independent 352-donor cohort.

Via the germline V gene (reference sequence), CDR1 is SGHKS and CDR2 YYEKEE. From its cysteine to its phenylalanine, the CDR3 spans 13 amino acids. Just CDR3 DNA is preserved here, 39 bases in frame from base 1. V and J are truncated by 9 bases and 1 base respectively, leaving an intervening sequence of 13 bases. The run used an Illumina HiSeq 1500. TCRdb reprocessing: public reads trimmed at Q25 with fastp, clones called with MiXCR, in-frame beta chains kept. Rows are unified per CDR3 protein, each entry keeping the most common DNA and genes. The sample profile shows hundreds of thousands of distinct CDR3 sequences; about 8.8% of them were found once. Approximately 2.4% of the sample lies in the top ten. Ten or more counts support this clonotype. The antigen it recognizes is unknown. Qualities for individual bases were not recorded, and no much larger clone is one base off.

The sequence was obtained from a human donor in good health (CMV status not recorded). Some clones in this sample may be carry-over from other donors' samples. The sample consisted of PBMCs. The rearrangement joined TRBV5-5 to TRBJ2-5, with the D gene not clear enough to name. For the CDR3, the sequence is CATSRKGQETQYF. The sequenced DNA is TGTGCCACTTCTCGGAAGGGCCAAGAGACCCAGTACTTC.